Sequencing of this T cell receptor beta chain was carried out in a study of blood T cell repertoires in COVID-19. Study at large: Acute and convalescent COVID-19 specimens originated in the United States, Italy and Spain.

The CDR3 runs to 15 residues. As originally analysed: It was from reference gene primer amplification that nucleated cell counts were estimated. Repertoires were generated with immunoSEQ multiplex PCR, while TCRdb's copy carries only in-frame clones and drops some. The V and J calls and clone size were taken over from that table, and D and trimming were inferred from the DNA. The sample lists tens of thousands of clones; about three quarters were seen once. The TCR sequence derives from a human donor in a cohort sampled during active COVID-19. Specimen: peripheral blood. The chain carries TRBV21-1 and TRBJ1-6. TRBV21-1 is given as a pseudogene. The CDR3 sequence is CASSKREEGCSPLHF. CDR3 in DNA: TGTGCCAGCAGCAAAAGGGAAGAGGGTTGTTCACCCCTCCACTTT.